This entry lists 24 T cell receptor beta chains sequenced from one sample in a study of cytomegalovirus exposure and HLA in healthy donors. The primer mix had 60 Vbeta and 13 Jbeta primers. The method was immunoSEQ multiplex PCR; TCRdb's version includes in-frame clones alone and lacks a portion of them. The sample includes 110,000 to 150,000 clones, 72% of them seen just once. Sequences were obtained from PBMCs. The receptors here all came from a man between 40 and 49 years old in good health and CMV-seronegative.

This chain joins TRBV29-1 and TRBJ2-3; tentative D call: TRBD1 (6 bases). The CDR3 covers 13 residues. Germline V gene sequence: CDR1 SQVTM, CDR2 ANQGSEA. The V end lost 7 bases, the J end lost 1 base, and 12 bases lay between the germline ends. For the CDR3, the DNA is TGCAGCGCCGGAGAGGGGGGCACAGATACGCAGTATTTT. Amino acid sequence: CSAGEGGTDTQYF.

The V and J genes are TRBV7-9 and TRBJ2-7, with 8 bases that match TRBD1. Germline CDR1 SEHNR, CDR2 FQNEAQ (reference sequence). The CDR3 has 16 amino acids. V lost 4 bases and J lost 2; bases outside the gene matches: 10. The CDR3 region has the DNA TGTGCCAGCAGCTCCTGGACAGGGAAGACCCCCTACGAGCAGTACTTC. Translating it yields CASSSWTGKTPYEQYF.

A few counts support this clone. This chain uses TRBV6-4 with TRBJ2-2; 13 bases match TRBD2. The CDR3 has 15 residues. The germline gives CDR1 MRHNA, CDR2 SNTAGT. With 5 bases clipped from V and 4 bases from J, the junction kept 1 base outside the gene matches. CDR3 in amino acids: CASSRTSGSTGELFF. The CDR3 DNA reads as TGTGCCAGCAGTCGGACTAGCGGGAGCACCGGGGAGCTGTTTTTT.

This chain's CDR3 is CASSLNRGRVAFF. In DNA form, the CDR3 reads TGTGCCAGCAGCTTGAACAGGGGGCGCGTAGCTTTCTTT. V and J are TRBV5-6 and TRBJ1-1; 9 nucleotides align to TRBD1. There are 13 residues in the CDR3. Trimming took 1 base from V and 10 from J; bases not matched to a gene: 5. CDR1 and CDR2 from the germline V gene are SGHDT and YYEEEE.

This clone was observed a handful of times. The genes are TRBV28 and TRBJ1-1, with 10 positions matching TRBD1. The germline CDR1 and CDR2 sequences are MDHEN and SYDVKM. V gave up 8 bases and J gave up 4 bases; unmatched junction bases: 7. This CDR3 comprises 14 residues. The CDR3 sequence is CASSRDRGSTEAFF. As DNA, the CDR3 is TGTGCCAGCTCCAGGGACAGGGGATCCACTGAAGCTTTCTTT.

The chain has TRBV19 and TRBJ1-5; no clear D. V lost 3 bases and J 0 bases, leaving 9 bases between the germline ends. The CDR3 length is 15 residues. Germline loops: CDR1 LNHDA, CDR2 SQIVND (reference sequence). CDR3 sequence: CASSMVGSSNQPQHF. CDR3 bases: TGTGCCAGTAGTATGGTCGGGAGTAGCAATCAGCCCCAGCATTTT.

The V and J genes are TRBV6-6 and TRBJ2-5; no clear D gene. The V end lost 8 bases, the J end lost 7 bases, and 11 bases lay between the germline ends. Germline lookup yields CDR1 MNHNY and CDR2 SVGAGI (reference sequence). This CDR3 region has 11 residues. The CDR3 loop reads CASSSSVTQYF. The DNA of the CDR3 is TGTGCCAGCTCGAGTAGTGTGACCCAGTACTTC.

This chain links TRBV27 with TRBJ1-1; D ambiguous. The CDR3 has 15 amino acids. Looked up from germline, CDR1 is MNHEY and CDR2 is SMNVEV (reference sequence). V shed 3 bases and J shed 0 bases, with 11 bases lying between them. The CDR3 DNA follows: TGTGCCAGCAGTTTCGATGGGCAGATGAACACTGAAGCTTTCTTT. Translated: CASSFDGQMNTEAFF.

J is TRBJ2-1 and V is TRBV6-1; 8 bases are shared with TRBD2. The CDR3 has 14 amino acids. In germline, CDR1 is MNHNS, CDR2 SASEGT. Losses at the gene ends were 3 bases for V and 14 bases for J; bases not matched to a gene: 12. The CDR3 DNA sequence: TGTGCCAGCAGTGACTCGATCGGGGGGGACTGGAAGTTCTTC. Protein sequence: CASSDSIGGDWKFF.

This clone was observed a single time. This sequence joins TRBV7-2 and TRBJ2-6, with 7 positions matching TRBD2. Germline CDR1 and CDR2: SGHTA and FQGNSA. This CDR3 contains 19 residues. Trimming at V came to 5 bases and at J to 0 bases, leaving 13 bases not matched to a gene. Written as DNA, the CDR3 is TGTGCCAGCAGCATCTCCAGATTGGGCGGGAGCTCTGGGGCCAACGTCCTGACTTTC. Translating gives CASSISRLGGSSGANVLTF.

The chain recombines TRBV13 with TRBJ2-3; 7 nucleotides match TRBD1. The germline CDR1 and CDR2 sequences are PRHDT and FYEKMQ (reference sequence). The CDR3 spans 16 residues. The V gene end was trimmed by 2 bases and the J gene end by 8 bases; junction bases not matched to a gene: 13. In DNA, the CDR3 is TGTGCCAGCAGCTTATTAGGGGACAGAAATTTGGTTACGCAGTATTTT. Protein product: CASSLLGDRNLVTQYF.

The V call is TRBV5-1, the J call TRBJ1-1, with TRBD1 matching over 7 bases. Trimming removed 5 bases from V and 6 bases from J; junction bases left unmatched: 13. The CDR3 length is 15 residues. The V gene's germline CDR1 is SGHRS and CDR2 YFSETQ. CDR3 sequence: CASSNHRGDGAEAFF. The CDR3 DNA sequence: TGCGCCAGCAGTAACCACAGGGGCGATGGGGCTGAAGCTTTCTTT.

The CDR3 nucleotides read TGTGCCAGCAGCCAACTAGGAACCCCTTCGAGTGAGCAGTTCTTC. Protein product: CASSQLGTPSSEQFF. The gene calls are TRBV7-9 and TRBJ2-1; possible D gene TRBD2, 5 bases. Germline V gene sequence: CDR1 SEHNR, CDR2 FQNEAQ (reference sequence). The germline V and J ends were trimmed by 5 bases and 9 bases, with 20 bases remaining between them. This CDR3 comprises 15 residues.

This clone was detected a few times. The chain employs TRBV2 and TRBJ2-2, with a tentative D call TRBD2 (5 bases). V shed 1 base and J shed 4 bases, with 7 bases lying between them. The V gene's germline CDR1 is SNHLY and CDR2 FYNNEI. The CDR3 extends over 14 amino acids. For the CDR3, the DNA is TGTGCCAGCAGTGAAGAAACTAGCACCGGGGAGCTGTTTTTT. The encoded protein is CASSEETSTGELFF.

This clone was detected a few times. V is TRBV30 and J is TRBJ2-5; 8 bases line up with TRBD1. The better agreement between TRBJ2-7 and the DNA end casts doubt on the J call. CDR3 length: 13 amino acids. The germline V gene encodes CDR1 GTSNPN and CDR2 SVGIG (reference sequence). CDR3: CAFKDRATYEQYF. In nucleotides, the CDR3 is TGTGCCTTTAAGGACAGGGCTACCTACGAGCAGTACTTC.

The rearrangement uses TRBV27 and TRBJ2-1; D uncertain. Germline loops: CDR1 MNHEY, CDR2 SMNVEV (reference sequence). V shed 5 bases and J shed 8 bases, with 10 bases lying between them. This CDR3 contains 12 residues. The CDR3 loop reads CASSPRTDEQFF. Here the CDR3 DNA reads TGTGCCAGCAGTCCCCGCACGGATGAGCAGTTCTTC.

V and J are TRBV29-1 and TRBJ1-1, with D unclear. The CDR3 has 10 amino acids. In germline, CDR1 is SQVTM, CDR2 ANQGSEA. Trimming left V 5 bases short and J 1 base short, with 2 bases between. The CDR3 loop is CSVQNTEAFF. DNA for the CDR3: TGCAGCGTTCAGAACACTGAAGCTTTCTTT.

The chain employs TRBV5-6 and TRBJ1-1; D uncertain. Germline V gene data show CDR1 as SGHDT and CDR2 as YYEEEE. The CDR3 is 14 amino acids. Trimming took 2 bases from V and 3 from J, leaving 11 bases between them. The CDR3 region has the DNA TGTGCCAGCAGCTTTATTAGGACTCACACTGAAGCTTTCTTT. It is translated as CASSFIRTHTEAFF.

The rearrangement links TRBV28 to TRBJ2-3, with D hard to call. The CDR3 is 12 amino acids. V lost 6 bases to trimming and J lost 1 base, with 5 bases between them. Germline CDR1 and CDR2: MDHEN and SYDVKM. The CDR3 nucleotides read TGTGCCAGCAGACGCGGCACAGATACGCAGTATTTT. Protein sequence: CASRRGTDTQYF.

The chain links TRBV7-9 to TRBJ1-6; 10 bases map to TRBD1. The V gene end was trimmed by 3 bases and the J gene end by 9 bases; junction bases not matched to a gene: 5. CDR3 length: 15 amino acids. Germline CDR1 and CDR2: SEHNR and FQNEAQ (reference sequence). CDR3 nucleotides: TGTGCCAGCAGCTTGGACGGGACAGGGGTTTCACCCCTCCACTTT. It is translated as CASSLDGTGVSPLHF.

The chain carries TRBV5-6 and TRBJ2-5; unclear D gene. Germline V gives CDR1 SGHDT, CDR2 YYEEEE. Trimming removed 0 bases from V and 2 bases from J, with 5 bases in between. The CDR3 extends over 13 amino acids. DNA of the CDR3: TGTGCCAGCAGCTTGGTTCAGCAAGAGACCCAGTACTTC. Its protein is CASSLVQQETQYF.

This rearrangement joins TRBV30 to TRBJ1-4, with D unclear. The CDR3 spans 11 residues. Between the trimmed V and J ends, which lost 7 bases and 5 bases, there was a span of 8 bases. Germline values: CDR1 GTSNPN, CDR2 SVGIG (reference sequence). The CDR3 spells CAFQENEKLFF. In DNA, the CDR3 is TGTGCCTTCCAGGAAAATGAAAAACTGTTTTTT.

This clone was recorded once. The genes are TRBV2 and TRBJ1-6; D unresolved. The V gene lost 3 bases and the J gene lost 0 bases, with 12 bases spanning the gap. CDR1 SNHLY and CDR2 FYNNEI come from the germline V gene. CDR3 length: 17 amino acids. CDR3 sequence reads: CASSEGSMGSYNSPLHF. The CDR3 nucleotides are TGTGCCAGCAGTGAGGGCAGCATGGGCTCCTATAATTCACCCCTCCACTTT.

This clone showed up just a few times. The J gene is TRBJ1-3, the V gene TRBV4-3, with unresolved D. This CDR3 comprises 17 residues. Between the trimmed V and J ends, which lost 0 bases and 4 bases, there was a span of 16 bases. Germline loops: CDR1 LGHNA, CDR2 YSLEER. CDR3 DNA: TGCGCCAGCAGCCAAGATACCCCCGAGGGCTCAGGAAACACCATATATTTT. As protein: CASSQDTPEGSGNTIYF.